Sequencing of this T cell receptor (beta chain) was carried out in a study of CD8 T cells in Susac syndrome. With random hexamers, roughly 0.45 to 1 ug RNA was reverse transcribed. TCRdb called the immunoSEQ multiplex PCR reads again in MiXCR, with one record for every CDR3 protein. The data hold 100,000 to 150,000 distinct CDR3 sequences, with around 86% observed a single time. Germline V gene sequence: CDR1 SNHLY, CDR2 FYNNEI. The V and J ends lost 6 bases and 4 bases, in that order; junction bases with no gene match: 8. This CDR3 region has 15 residues. Sequencing of TCR beta was undertaken in CD8+ and CD4+ T cells derived from blood. Patients with stable or active relapsing-remitting disease, all of them treatment-naive, made up the multiple sclerosis controls. The CD8+ and CD4+ T cells were negatively isolated, with the TEMRA cells enriched by FACS.

Sequencing input: CD8+ T cells from PBMCs. The rearrangement uses TRBV2 and TRBJ2-1, with 8 bases that match TRBD1. The sequence was obtained from a human donor with multiple sclerosis. In nucleotides, the CDR3 is TGTGCCAGCAGCGAGACGGGACAGGCATACAATGAGCAGTTCTTC. It is translated as CASSETGQAYNEQFF.